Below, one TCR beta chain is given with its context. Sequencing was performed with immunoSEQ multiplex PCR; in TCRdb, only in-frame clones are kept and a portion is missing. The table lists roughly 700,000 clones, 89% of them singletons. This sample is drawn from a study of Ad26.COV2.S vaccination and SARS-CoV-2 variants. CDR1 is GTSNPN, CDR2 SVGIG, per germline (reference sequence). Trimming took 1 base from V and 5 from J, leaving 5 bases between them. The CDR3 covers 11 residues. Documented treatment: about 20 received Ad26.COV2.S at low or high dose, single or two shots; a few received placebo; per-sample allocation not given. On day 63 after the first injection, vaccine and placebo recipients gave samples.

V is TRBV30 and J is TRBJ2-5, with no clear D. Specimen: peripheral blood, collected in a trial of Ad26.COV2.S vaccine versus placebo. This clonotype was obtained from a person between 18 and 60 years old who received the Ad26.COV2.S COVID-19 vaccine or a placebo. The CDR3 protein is CAWSARETQYF. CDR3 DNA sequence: TGTGCCTGGAGTGCCCGGGAGACCCAGTACTTC.